The 18 T cell receptor beta chains given below trace back to one sample, sequenced in a study of blood T cell repertoires in COVID-19. Some clones are missing from TCRdb's copy, which holds only in-frame ones; the method was immunoSEQ multiplex PCR. The data show 250,000 to 300,000 clones, with around 78% seen just once and 4.6% held by the top ten. Sequencing input: peripheral blood. The receptors here all came from a man aged 55 to 70 who had recovered from COVID-19.

The chain carries TRBV5-1 and TRBJ2-3; weak D call: TRBD2 (7 bases). The CDR3 covers 15 residues. Trimming left V 3 bases short and J 2 bases short, with 13 bases between. Germline CDR1 reads SGHRS; CDR2 reads YFSETQ. The CDR3 loop is CASSWAGAFTDTQYF. The CDR3 DNA sequence: TGCGCCAGCAGCTGGGCGGGGGCCTTCACAGATACGCAGTATTTT.

The chain uses TRBV2 and TRBJ2-7; 14 bases map to TRBD2. V lost 4 bases to trimming and J lost 7 bases; unmatched junction nucleotides: 6. The CDR3 covers 15 residues. Germline CDR1 is SNHLY and CDR2 is FYNNEI. The CDR3 sequence: CASSGRTSGGSEQYF. The CDR3 region has the DNA TGTGCCAGCAGTGGTCGGACTAGCGGGGGGTCAGAGCAGTACTTC.

The rearrangement links TRBV10-3 to TRBJ1-2; weak D call: TRBD1 (5 bases). The CDR3 totals 17 residues. Germline assignment: CDR1 ENHRY and CDR2 SYGVKD. The ends were cut back, 3 bases at V and 3 bases at J, with 20 bases in the middle. Here the CDR3 reads CAISDTVAGNRDYGYTF. The DNA for the CDR3 is TGTGCCATCAGTGATACGGTGGCAGGGAACCGGGACTATGGCTACACCTTC.

This sequence joins TRBV18 and TRBJ1-2; tentative D call: TRBD1 (5 bases). V lost 1 base and J lost 4, with 13 bases in between. Germline loops: CDR1 KGHSH, CDR2 LQKENI. This CDR3 is 15 amino acids long. CDR3 DNA sequence: TGTGCCAGCTCACCACAAGGGGATGTGGGCTATGGCTACACCTTC. Protein: CASSPQGDVGYGYTF.

The V call is TRBV6-1, the J call TRBJ1-5, with 8 bases matching TRBD1. V dropped 2 bases and J dropped 5; count of bases not matched to a gene: 5. This CDR3 is 15 amino acids long. Germline V CDR1 and CDR2: MNHNS, SASEGT. The CDR3 coding sequence is TGTGCCAGCAGTGAATCAGGGGGCGCGGATCAGCCCCAGCATTTT. This gives the protein CASSESGGADQPQHF.

This clone was detected once. The rearrangement joins TRBV7-6 to TRBJ2-3; 10 nucleotides align to TRBD2. This CDR3 has 16 residues. Unmatched junction bases numbered 8, after V lost 2 bases and J lost 6 bases. Looked up from germline, CDR1 is SGHVS and CDR2 is FNYEAQ. The CDR3 DNA sequence: TGTGCCAGCAGCTTATTACTAGCGGGGACATCGGATACGCAGTATTTT. Translating it yields CASSLLLAGTSDTQYF.

This chain links TRBV6-5 with TRBJ1-2; 10 bases fit TRBD1. Germline CDR1 and CDR2: MNHEY and SVGAGI. The CDR3 consists of 13 residues. Unmatched junction bases numbered 1, after V lost 3 bases and J lost 6 bases. CDR3 DNA: TGTGCCAGCAGTTATGACAGGGGGCATGGCTACACCTTC. Its translation: CASSYDRGHGYTF.

This chain connects TRBV5-4 to TRBJ2-5; TRBD2 matches 11 bases. Germline loops: CDR1 SGHNT, CDR2 YYREEE (reference sequence). V lost 4 bases to trimming and J lost 1 base; unmatched junction nucleotides: 6. The CDR3 is 16 residues long. CDR3 sequence (DNA): TGTGCCAGCAGCCATGGGACTAGCGGAGGCCAAGAGACCCAGTACTTC. It translates to CASSHGTSGGQETQYF.

This clone showed up just a few times. The chain is built from TRBV24-1 and TRBJ2-3; 9 nucleotides agree with TRBD1. This CDR3 has 18 amino acids. Germline V gene data show CDR1 as KGHDR and CDR2 as SFDVKD. The junction had 14 bases not matched to a gene; V was cut back by 4 bases and J by 4 bases. The CDR3 reads CATSETAGQGSGADTQYF. Written as DNA, the CDR3 is TGTGCCACCAGTGAGACGGCTGGACAGGGGAGCGGGGCAGATACGCAGTATTTT.

V usage is TRBV6-5 and J usage is TRBJ2-1, with D unclear. The CDR3 covers 14 residues. Trimming removed 6 bases at V and 10 bases at J, with 19 bases between. CDR1 and CDR2 (germline): MNHEY, SVGAGI. This CDR3 is CASRLALRVEEQFF. CDR3 nucleotides: TGTGCCAGCAGGTTGGCCCTCCGGGTCGAGGAGCAGTTCTTC.

This clone appeared once. The chain couples TRBV5-1 to TRBJ2-1; the match to TRBD2 covers 11 bases. Germline trimming cut 5 bases from V and 4 bases from J; bases unmatched to any gene: 5. Germline V gene sequence: CDR1 SGHRS, CDR2 YFSETQ. The CDR3 has 15 amino acids. The chain's CDR3 is CASRAGLAEYNEQFF. The CDR3 DNA follows: TGCGCCAGCAGGGCGGGACTAGCGGAATACAATGAGCAGTTCTTC.

This chain uses TRBV6-5 with TRBJ1-4; 8 bases are a match to TRBD1. The CDR3 contains 14 residues. V was pared by 7 bases and J by 8 bases, with 9 bases of the junction left unmatched. Germline V gene lookup returns CDR1 MNHEY and CDR2 SVGAGI. CDR3 in DNA: TGTGCCAGCAACCTCGACAGGGGTGGCGAAAAACTGTTTTTT. As protein: CASNLDRGGEKLFF.

The chain uses TRBV7-8 and TRBJ2-1; 12 nucleotides align to TRBD2. From germline, CDR1 is SGHVS and CDR2 FQNEAQ. This CDR3 contains 16 residues. V lost 6 bases and J lost 10; bases outside the gene matches: 13. The DNA of the CDR3 is TGTGCCAGCAGTTTTTACGAGACTAGCGGGAGTAAGGAGCAGTTCTTC. Protein: CASSFYETSGSKEQFF.

The genes are TRBV11-2 and TRBJ2-3, with 7 bases that match TRBD1. The CDR3 contains 16 residues. J gave up 1 base and V 5 bases, and 9 bases lay outside the gene matches. CDR1 is SGHAT, CDR2 FQNNGV, per germline. The CDR3 loop reads CASSTTGLRGTDTQYF. The CDR3 nucleotides are TGTGCCAGCAGCACGACAGGGTTGAGGGGCACAGATACGCAGTATTTT.

The DNA of the CDR3 is TGTGCCACCCGGACAGGGATCAATCAGCCCCAGCATTTT. This encodes CATRTGINQPQHF. The V gene is TRBV10-3, the J gene TRBJ1-5, with TRBD1 matching 8 bases. The V gene's germline CDR1 is ENHRY and CDR2 SYGVKD. The CDR3 sequence is 13 residues long. V was pared by 10 bases and J by 3 bases, with 5 bases of the junction left unmatched.

The genes are TRBV6-1 and TRBJ1-5, with D hard to call. V was shortened by 3 bases and J by 4 bases, with 10 bases between the two germline ends. This CDR3 region has 14 residues. The germline V gene has CDR1 MNHNS and CDR2 SASEGT. Here the CDR3 reads CASSDEQWNQPQHF. The CDR3 DNA follows: TGTGCCAGCAGTGACGAACAGTGGAATCAGCCCCAGCATTTT.

This clone has a handful of counts. The rearrangement joins TRBV2 to TRBJ2-7; the D is unclear. CDR1 is SNHLY and CDR2 is FYNNEI in the germline V gene. The CDR3 consists of 13 residues. The V end lost 3 bases, the J end lost 3 bases, and 9 bases lay between the germline ends. This chain's CDR3 is CASSDWHSYEQYF. The CDR3 coding sequence is TGTGCCAGCAGTGATTGGCACAGCTACGAGCAGTACTTC.

The chain joins TRBV5-1 to TRBJ2-3; no clear D. The V gene's germline CDR1 is SGHRS and CDR2 YFSETQ. Trimming removed 7 bases at V and 6 bases at J, with 3 bases between. The CDR3 covers 9 residues. CDR3 protein: CASRDTQYF. The CDR3 DNA is TGCGCCAGCCGTGATACGCAGTATTTT.